This T cell receptor beta chain was sequenced during a study of Graves' ophthalmopathy and Graves' hyperthyroidism. Turning to the study itself: Peripheral blood was collected at initial diagnosis, before any treatment.

Study-wide results and caveats: The majority of expanded thyroid clonotypes above 0.001 frequency also occurred in blood.

The sample holds many counts of this clonotype. Its antigen is undetermined. Presentation of ophthalmopathy in the donors involved moderate-to-severe activity, CAS ≥3, NOSPECS ≥4 and a duration under 3 months. The study excluded patients with other autoimmune diseases, uncontrolled infections, pregnancy or lactation. TCR beta CDR3 amplification used RNA transcripts. Scientists carried out first-round RT-PCR using HTBI primers and then a second-round multiplex PCR. TCRdb passed the multiplex PCR reads through MiXCR, listing each CDR3 protein once. Here the sample spans about 400,000 distinct CDR3 sequences, 15% to 20% being singletons. Germline CDR1 is MNHEY and CDR2 is SVGAGI. This CDR3 comprises 13 residues. The V and J ends lost 1 base and 4 bases respectively, with 7 bases between them.

This TCR was recovered from a woman under 30 with Graves' ophthalmopathy. Sequenced sample: peripheral blood. The chain uses TRBV6-5 and TRBJ1-2; no firm D call. The CDR3 region has the DNA TGTGCCAGCAGTTACTTCCCCACCTATGGCTACACCTTC. This codes for CASSYFPTYGYTF.